This TCR beta chain originates from a study of CD8 T cells in ankylosing spondylitis. Overall study results and limits: Disease-associated clones were reportedly significantly overrepresented in matched ankylosing spondylitis synovial fluid. In reactive arthritis synovial fluid and blood, some motif variants had been reported before. Characteristic, it appeared, of ankylosing spondylitis blood was a TCR beta motif of roughly 8 highly homologous variants.

Quantitative 5'-RACE with molecular barcodes produced the TCR beta libraries. TCRdb reprocessed the 5' RACE reads with MiXCR, giving one entry per CDR3 protein. The sample has 700,000 to 850,000 distinct CDR3 sequences; approximately 10% are singletons. This clonotype was counted a few times. What it recognizes is unknown. The sample was blood, either unsorted or a sorted T cell fraction (not recorded which). This receptor was taken from a male donor with ankylosing spondylitis.

The DNA of the CDR3 is TGTGCCAGCAACAAAGGACTAGCGGAGTTCTACAATGAGCAGTTCTTC. Protein product: CASNKGLAEFYNEQFF. This chain connects TRBV27 to TRBJ2-1, with TRBD2 identical over 10 bases. Germline V gives CDR1 MNHEY, CDR2 SMNVEV (reference sequence). The CDR3 is 16 amino acids. V was pared by 7 bases and J by 3 bases, with 9 bases of the junction left unmatched.